This T cell receptor beta chain was obtained from a study of regulatory T cells in long-lasting Graves disease. Overall study results and limits: Study was limited to peripheral blood, excluding thyroid tissue. TCR diversity was lower in persistent Graves' patients than in newly diagnosed ones.

Regarding time point: newly diagnosed GD, antithyroid drugs for less than 3 months. Construction of the TCR library relied on RNA isolated from PBMCs. Diagnoses of Graves' disease were made by American Thyroid Association guidelines. Trimming pared 7 bases from V and 0 bases from J, leaving 12 bases between. CDR3 size: 14 residues. Per germline, CDR1 SNHLY and CDR2 FYNNEI. Arm-PCR of CDR3 regions and iRepertoire HTBI primers were used to build TCR beta libraries. Original methodology: Under 75 TRBV and about 15 TRBJ segments were identified across samples. MiXCR, run by TCRdb on the multiplex PCR reads, gives a single entry per CDR3 protein. The V and J calls were determined by TCRdb, not by the authors. The sample consists of roughly 500,000 distinct CDR3 sequences, about 13% of them appearing once. This clonotype was detected ten times or more. Its antigen is currently unknown. Separately, the same data were catalogued under a study of T cells in Graves' hyperthyroidism and ophthalmopathy.

The source material was peripheral blood mononuclear cells (PBMCs), sampled at new diagnosis, from a patient treated with antithyroid drugs. The V and J genes are TRBV2 and TRBJ1-1, with D maybe TRBD1 (5 bases). The sequence was obtained from a young man with Graves disease. The CDR3 sequence: CASKDRFMNTEAFF. The CDR3 bases are TGTGCCAGCAAAGACAGATTCATGAACACTGAAGCTTTCTTT.